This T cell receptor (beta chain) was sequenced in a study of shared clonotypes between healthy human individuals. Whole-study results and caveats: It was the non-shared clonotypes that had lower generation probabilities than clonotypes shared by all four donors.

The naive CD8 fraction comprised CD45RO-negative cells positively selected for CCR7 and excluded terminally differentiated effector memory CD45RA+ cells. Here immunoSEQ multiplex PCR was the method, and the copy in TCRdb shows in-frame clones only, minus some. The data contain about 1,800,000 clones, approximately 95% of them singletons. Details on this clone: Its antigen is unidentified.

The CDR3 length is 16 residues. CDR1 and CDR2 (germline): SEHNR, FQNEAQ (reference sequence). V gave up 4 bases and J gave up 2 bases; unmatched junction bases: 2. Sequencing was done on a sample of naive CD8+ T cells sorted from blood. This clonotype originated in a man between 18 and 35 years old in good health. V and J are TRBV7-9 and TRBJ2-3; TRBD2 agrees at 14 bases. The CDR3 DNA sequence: TGTGCCAGCAGCTGGACTAGCGGGGGGCACACAGATACGCAGTATTTT. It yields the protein CASSWTSGGHTDTQYF. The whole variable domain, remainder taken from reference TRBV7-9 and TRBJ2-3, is DTGVSQNPRHKITKRGQNVTFRCDPISEHNRLYWYRQTLGQGPEFLTYFQNEAQLEKSRLLSDRFSAERPKGSFSTLEIQRTEQGDSAMYLCASSWTSGGHTDTQYFGPGTRLTVL.